The 15 T cell receptor beta chains presented below share a single source sample, sequenced in a study of blood T cell repertoires in COVID-19. Generated by immunoSEQ multiplex PCR, the TCRdb table keeps only in-frame clones and is missing some. Of about 78,000 clones listed, approximately 90% are singletons. The sequenced material came from peripheral blood. The receptor set was obtained from a man aged 65 to 79 with active or convalescent COVID-19.

The chain combines TRBV4-1 with TRBJ2-7, with D tentatively TRBD2 (6 bases). Between the trimmed V and J ends, which lost 0 bases and 2 bases, there was a span of 20 bases. Germline V CDR1 and CDR2: MGHRA, YSYEKL. This CDR3 contains 18 residues. The CDR3 loop reads CASSQDPAGRGTAYEQYF. Here the CDR3 DNA reads TGCGCCAGCAGCCAAGATCCGGCTGGGCGCGGGACGGCCTACGAGCAGTACTTC.

The rearrangement links TRBV5-1 to TRBJ2-1; 8 bases map to TRBD2. CDR1 and CDR2 from the germline V gene are SGHRS and YFSETQ. Trimming removed 0 bases from V and 2 bases from J; junction bases left unmatched: 4. CDR3 length: 16 residues. This chain's CDR3 is CASSLEVSGTYNEQFF. The CDR3 region has the DNA TGCGCCAGCAGCTTGGAGGTTAGCGGGACCTACAATGAGCAGTTCTTC.

In its sample, this clone was seen once. The genes are TRBV28 and TRBJ2-7, with 9 nucleotides matching TRBD1. This CDR3 is built from 15 residues. Germline V gene sequence: CDR1 MDHEN, CDR2 SYDVKM. V lost 6 bases, J lost 3 bases, and 9 bases stayed unmatched. CDR3 nucleotide sequence: TGTGCCAGCAGATATCGGGACAGGGTAGACTACGAGCAGTACTTC. Translated: CASRYRDRVDYEQYF. Drawing the rest from reference TRBV28 and TRBJ2-7, the complete variable domain is DVKVTQSSRYLVKRTGEKVFLECVQDMDHENMFWYRQDPGLGLRLIYFSYDVKMKEKGDIPEGYSVSREKKERFSLILESASTNQTSMYLCASRYRDRVDYEQYFGPGTRLTVT.

J is TRBJ2-1 and V is TRBV11-2; D possibly corresponds to TRBD2 (5 bases). Trimming cost V 2 bases and J 7 bases, with 24 bases left between them. The length of the CDR3 is 18 residues. The germline CDR1 and CDR2 sequences are SGHAT and FQNNGV. DNA for the CDR3: TGTGCCAGCAGCTTAACCTTCGAATGGAGCATATCGGGGAATGAGCAGTTCTTC. Encoded protein: CASSLTFEWSISGNEQFF.

The CDR3 bases are TGCAGCGTTGGGAGGCTTGTCTATGGCTACACCTTC. Translating gives CSVGRLVYGYTF. V usage is TRBV29-1 and J usage is TRBJ1-2; D is ambiguous. Germline values: CDR1 SQVTM, CDR2 ANQGSEA. The V end was cut by 4 bases, the J end by 4 bases, with 10 bases between. The CDR3 sequence is 12 residues long.

The CDR3 protein is CASRMTGGSYNSPLHF. DNA of the CDR3: TGTGCCAGCAGGATGACAGGGGGCTCCTATAATTCACCCCTCCACTTT. The chain combines TRBV28 with TRBJ1-6, with 9 positions matching TRBD1. The germline CDR1 and CDR2 sequences are MDHEN and SYDVKM. The CDR3 runs to 16 residues. Trimming cost V 6 bases and J 0 bases; bases outside gene matches: 3.

The J gene is TRBJ1-1, the V gene TRBV14; D call uncertain. The CDR3 contains 12 residues. V shed 5 bases and J shed 5 bases, with 9 bases lying between them. CDR1 is SGHDN and CDR2 is FVKESK in the germline V gene. DNA for the CDR3: TGTGCCAGCAGCACGCGACAAACTGAAGCTTTCTTT. It yields the protein CASSTRQTEAFF.

The chain joins TRBV28 to TRBJ1-1; 7 bases line up with TRBD1. This CDR3 comprises 14 residues. The germline gives CDR1 MDHEN, CDR2 SYDVKM. V lost 7 bases to trimming and J lost 5 bases; unmatched junction nucleotides: 10. CDR3 coding DNA: TGTGCCAGCACGGCAGGGGGAATGAGGACTGAAGCTTTCTTT. It is translated as CASTAGGMRTEAFF. The entire variable domain, with the rest obtained from reference TRBV28 and TRBJ1-1, is as follows: DVKVTQSSRYLVKRTGEKVFLECVQDMDHENMFWYRQDPGLGLRLIYFSYDVKMKEKGDIPEGYSVSREKKERFSLILESASTNQTSMYLCASTAGGMRTEAFFGQGTRLTVV.

The chain couples TRBV19 to TRBJ2-1; D possibly corresponds to TRBD2 (7 bases). Trimming left V 4 bases short and J 5 bases short, with 12 bases between. The CDR3 sequence is 14 residues long. Germline CDR1 LNHDA, CDR2 SQIVND (reference sequence). The CDR3, as DNA: TGTGCCAGTAGTAAACAGGGAGGGCACAATGAGCAGTTCTTC. It specifies CASSKQGGHNEQFF.

The rearrangement joins TRBV7-7 to TRBJ2-2; D is undetermined. The CDR3 has 14 residues. Germline CDR1 reads SSHAT; CDR2 reads FNYEAQ (reference sequence). Trimming cost V 2 bases and J 2 bases, with 6 bases left between them. Written as DNA, the CDR3 is TGTGCCAGCAGCTTATCCAGAAACACCGGGGAGCTGTTTTTT. Its protein product is CASSLSRNTGELFF.

CDR3 in amino acids: CASSLRLAGDSYEQYF. The CDR3 nucleotides read TGTGCCAGTAGTCTCCGACTAGCCGGAGACTCCTACGAGCAGTACTTC. This chain uses TRBV19 with TRBJ2-7, with 7 bases aligning to TRBD2. Germline trimming cut 5 bases from V and 0 bases from J; bases unmatched to any gene: 10. The CDR3 totals 16 residues. Germline V CDR1 and CDR2: LNHDA, SQIVND (reference sequence).

This clone is a singleton in its sample. In nucleotides, the CDR3 is TGTGCCAGCAGCTTTAACAGCTACGAGCAGTACTTC. As protein: CASSFNSYEQYF. The J gene is TRBJ2-7, the V gene TRBV5-6, with D unresolved. The CDR3 length is 12 residues. V was trimmed by 2 bases and J by 3 bases, leaving 6 bases between them. CDR1 and CDR2 (germline): SGHDT, YYEEEE.

CDR3 sequence (DNA): TGTGCCAGTTTCCCCGAGGGGCAGGGGGCTTCCTACGAGCAGTACTTC. This gives the protein CASFPEGQGASYEQYF. The J gene is TRBJ2-7, the V gene TRBV21-1; the listed D gene, TRBD1, was not tested against the DNA. TRBV21-1 is noted as a pseudogene. The CDR3 runs to 16 residues.

The chain couples TRBV5-1 to TRBJ2-3; 8 positions agree with TRBD1. From germline, CDR1 is SGHRS and CDR2 YFSETQ. The CDR3 runs to 14 residues. Trimming removed 4 bases from V and 3 bases from J; junction bases left unmatched: 4. The DNA for the CDR3 is TGCGCCAGCAGCGAGACAGGGGTGACAGATACGCAGTATTTT. As protein: CASSETGVTDTQYF. The full variable domain, with the rest looked up from reference TRBV5-1 and TRBJ2-3, is KAGVTQTPRYLIKTRGQQVTLSCSPISGHRSVSWYQQTPGQGLQFLFEYFSETQRNKGNFPGRFSGRQFSNSRSEMNVSTLELGDSALYLCASSETGVTDTQYFGPGTRLTVL.

The V gene is TRBV19, the J gene TRBJ2-6; a weak D match, TRBD1 (5 bases). The V gene lost 8 bases and the J gene lost 2 bases, with 19 bases spanning the gap. Germline CDR1 is LNHDA and CDR2 is SQIVND (reference sequence). This CDR3 region has 17 residues. In DNA, the CDR3 is TGTGCCAGTCAATCAGGGTTAGATTTTGCTGGGGCCAACGTCCTGACTTTC. Protein product: CASQSGLDFAGANVLTF.